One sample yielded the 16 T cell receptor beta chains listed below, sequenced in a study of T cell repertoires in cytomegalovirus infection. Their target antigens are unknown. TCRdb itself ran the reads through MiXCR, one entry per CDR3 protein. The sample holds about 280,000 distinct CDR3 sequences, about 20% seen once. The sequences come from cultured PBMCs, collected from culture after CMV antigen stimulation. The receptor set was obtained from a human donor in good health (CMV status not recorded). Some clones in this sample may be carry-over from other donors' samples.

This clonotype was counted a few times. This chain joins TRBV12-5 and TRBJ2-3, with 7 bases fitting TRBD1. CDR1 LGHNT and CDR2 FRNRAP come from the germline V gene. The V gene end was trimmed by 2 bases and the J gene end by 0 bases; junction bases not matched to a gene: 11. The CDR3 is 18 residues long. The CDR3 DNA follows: TGTGCTAGTGGTTTGCCAAGACCGGGGACAGAGAGCACAGATACGCAGTATTTT. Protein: CASGLPRPGTESTDTQYF.

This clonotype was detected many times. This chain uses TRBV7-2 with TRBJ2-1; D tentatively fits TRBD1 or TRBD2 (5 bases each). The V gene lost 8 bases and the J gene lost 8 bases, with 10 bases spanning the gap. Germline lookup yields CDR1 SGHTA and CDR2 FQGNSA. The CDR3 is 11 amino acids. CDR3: CASAVGDEQFF. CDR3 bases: TGTGCCAGCGCGGTGGGGGATGAGCAGTTCTTC. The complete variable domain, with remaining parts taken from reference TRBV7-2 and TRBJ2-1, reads GAGVSQSPSNKVTEKGKDVELRCDPISGHTALYWYRQSLGQGLEFLIYFQGNSAPDKSGLPSDRFSAERTGGSVSTLTIQRTQQEDSAVYLCASAVGDEQFFGPGTRLTVL.

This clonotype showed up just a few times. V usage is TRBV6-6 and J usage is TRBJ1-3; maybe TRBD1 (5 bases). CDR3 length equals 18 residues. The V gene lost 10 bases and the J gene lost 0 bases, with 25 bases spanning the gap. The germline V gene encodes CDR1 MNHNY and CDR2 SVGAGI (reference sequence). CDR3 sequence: CAIRGRRGGSVSGNTIYF. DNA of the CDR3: TGTGCCATTCGGGGACGGAGGGGAGGCTCGGTCTCTGGAAACACCATATATTTT.

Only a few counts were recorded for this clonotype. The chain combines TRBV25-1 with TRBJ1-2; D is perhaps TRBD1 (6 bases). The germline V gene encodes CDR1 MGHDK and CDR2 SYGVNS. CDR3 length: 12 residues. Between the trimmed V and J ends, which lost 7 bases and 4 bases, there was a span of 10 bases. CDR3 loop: CASNQQGYGYTF. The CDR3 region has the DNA TGTGCCAGCAACCAACAGGGCTATGGCTACACCTTC.

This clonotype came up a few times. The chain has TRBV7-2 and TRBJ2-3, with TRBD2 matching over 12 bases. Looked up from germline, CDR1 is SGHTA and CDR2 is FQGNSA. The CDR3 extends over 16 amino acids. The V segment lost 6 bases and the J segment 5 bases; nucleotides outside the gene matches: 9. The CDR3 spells CASRPTSGRGGDTQYF. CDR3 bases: TGTGCCAGCAGGCCGACTAGCGGGAGAGGGGGAGATACGCAGTATTTT. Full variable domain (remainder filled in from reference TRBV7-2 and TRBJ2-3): GAGVSQSPSNKVTEKGKDVELRCDPISGHTALYWYRQSLGQGLEFLIYFQGNSAPDKSGLPSDRFSAERTGGSVSTLTIQRTQQEDSAVYLCASRPTSGRGGDTQYFGPGTRLTVL.

The CDR3 bases are TGTGCCTGGAGCTCTCTACCCACCGGGGAGCTGTTTTTT. Amino acid sequence: CAWSSLPTGELFF. The chain recombines TRBV30 with TRBJ2-2; unclear D gene. Trimming took off 3 bases at V and 4 bases at J, with 9 bases between the two ends. The CDR3 is made up of 13 amino acids. Germline values: CDR1 GTSNPN, CDR2 SVGIG (reference sequence).

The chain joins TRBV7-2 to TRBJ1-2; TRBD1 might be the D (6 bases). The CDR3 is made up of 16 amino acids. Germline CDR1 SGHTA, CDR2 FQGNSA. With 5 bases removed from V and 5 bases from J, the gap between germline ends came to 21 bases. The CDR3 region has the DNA TGTGCCAGCAGCCAAGGGGGGGGGGCGGGAGGATATGGCTACACCTTC. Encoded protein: CASSQGGGAGGYGYTF. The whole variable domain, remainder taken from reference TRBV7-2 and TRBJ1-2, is GAGVSQSPSNKVTEKGKDVELRCDPISGHTALYWYRQSLGQGLEFLIYFQGNSAPDKSGLPSDRFSAERTGGSVSTLTIQRTQQEDSAVYLCASSQGGGAGGYGYTFGSGTRLTVV.

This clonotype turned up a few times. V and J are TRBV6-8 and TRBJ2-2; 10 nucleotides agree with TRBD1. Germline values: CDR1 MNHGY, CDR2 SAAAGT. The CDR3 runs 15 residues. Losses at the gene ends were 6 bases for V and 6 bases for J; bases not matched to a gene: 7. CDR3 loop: CASRRGQGKAGELFF. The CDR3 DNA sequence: TGTGCCAGCAGGAGGGGACAGGGGAAAGCCGGGGAGCTGTTTTTT.

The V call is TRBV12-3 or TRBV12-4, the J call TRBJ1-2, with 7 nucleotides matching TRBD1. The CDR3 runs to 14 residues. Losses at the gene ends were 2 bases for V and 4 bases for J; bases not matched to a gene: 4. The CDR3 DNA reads TGTGCCAGCAGTTTAAAAGACAGGGTCTATGGCTACACCTTC. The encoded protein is CASSLKDRVYGYTF.

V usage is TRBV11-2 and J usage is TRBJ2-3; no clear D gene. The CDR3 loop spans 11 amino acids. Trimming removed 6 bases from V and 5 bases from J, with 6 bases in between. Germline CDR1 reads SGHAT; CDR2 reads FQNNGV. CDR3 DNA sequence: TGTGCCAGCAGGGGTCTAGATACGCAGTATTTT. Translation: CASRGLDTQYF.

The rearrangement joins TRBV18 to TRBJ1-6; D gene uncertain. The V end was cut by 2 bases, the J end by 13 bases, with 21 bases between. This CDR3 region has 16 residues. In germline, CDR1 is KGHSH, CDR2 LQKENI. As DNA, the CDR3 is TGTGCCAGCTCACCAGGGAACTCAGCTCTCGTTTCTCCCCTCCACTTT. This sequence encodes CASSPGNSALVSPLHF.

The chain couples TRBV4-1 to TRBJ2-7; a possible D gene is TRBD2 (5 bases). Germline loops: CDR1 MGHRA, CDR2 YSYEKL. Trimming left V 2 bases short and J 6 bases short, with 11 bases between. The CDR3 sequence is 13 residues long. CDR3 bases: TGCGCCAGCAGCCAACCGCTAGCTGGCGAGCAGTACTTC. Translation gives CASSQPLAGEQYF.

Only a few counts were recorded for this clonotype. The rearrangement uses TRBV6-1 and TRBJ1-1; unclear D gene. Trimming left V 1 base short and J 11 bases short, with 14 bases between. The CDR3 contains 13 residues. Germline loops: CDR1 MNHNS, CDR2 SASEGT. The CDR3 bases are TGTGCCAGCAGTGAAGTTTCGACTTCGCCGGCTTTCTTT. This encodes CASSEVSTSPAFF.

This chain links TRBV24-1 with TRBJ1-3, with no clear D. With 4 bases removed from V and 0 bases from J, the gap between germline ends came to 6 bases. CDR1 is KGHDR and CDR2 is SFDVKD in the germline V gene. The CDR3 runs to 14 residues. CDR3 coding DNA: TGTGCCACCAGTGACGGCAGCTCTGGAAACACCATATATTTT. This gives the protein CATSDGSSGNTIYF.

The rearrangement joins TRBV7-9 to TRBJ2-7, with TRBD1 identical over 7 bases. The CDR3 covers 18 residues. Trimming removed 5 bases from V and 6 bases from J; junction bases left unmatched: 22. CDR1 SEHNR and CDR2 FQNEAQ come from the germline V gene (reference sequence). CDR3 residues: CASSGDRVRDSSSIEQYF. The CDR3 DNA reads TGTGCCAGCAGCGGAGACAGGGTAAGGGATTCATCCTCGATCGAGCAGTACTTC.

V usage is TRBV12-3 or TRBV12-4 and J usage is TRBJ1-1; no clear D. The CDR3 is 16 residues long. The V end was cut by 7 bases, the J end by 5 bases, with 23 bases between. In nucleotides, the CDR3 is TGTGCCAGCAAGCAAGGGTTACGGGCCCTGATAACTGAAGCTTTCTTT. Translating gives CASKQGLRALITEAFF.